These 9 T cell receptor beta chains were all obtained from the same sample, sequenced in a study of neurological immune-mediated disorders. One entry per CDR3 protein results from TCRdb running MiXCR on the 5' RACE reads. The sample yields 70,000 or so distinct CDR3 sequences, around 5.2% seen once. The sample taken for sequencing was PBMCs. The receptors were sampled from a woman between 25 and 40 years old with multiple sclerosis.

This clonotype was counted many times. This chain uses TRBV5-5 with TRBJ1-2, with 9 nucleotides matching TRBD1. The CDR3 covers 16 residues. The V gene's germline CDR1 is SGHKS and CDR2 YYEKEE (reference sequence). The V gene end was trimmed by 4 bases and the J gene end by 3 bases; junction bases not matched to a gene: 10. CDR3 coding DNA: TGTGCCAGCAGCCGGATGCGACAGGGGGATTACTATGGCTACACCTTC. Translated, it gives CASSRMRQGDYYGYTF.

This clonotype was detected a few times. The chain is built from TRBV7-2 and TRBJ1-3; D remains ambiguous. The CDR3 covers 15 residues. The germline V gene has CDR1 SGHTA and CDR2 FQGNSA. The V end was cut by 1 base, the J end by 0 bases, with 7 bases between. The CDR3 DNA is TGTGCCAGCAGCTTAGTCCAATCCTCTGGAAACACCATATATTTT. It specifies CASSLVQSSGNTIYF.

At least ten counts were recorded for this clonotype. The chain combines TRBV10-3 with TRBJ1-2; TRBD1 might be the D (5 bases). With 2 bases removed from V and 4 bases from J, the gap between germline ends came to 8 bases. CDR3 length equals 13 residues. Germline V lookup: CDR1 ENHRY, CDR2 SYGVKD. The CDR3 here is CAISEGGSYGYTF. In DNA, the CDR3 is TGTGCCATCAGTGAGGGGGGGAGCTATGGCTACACCTTC.

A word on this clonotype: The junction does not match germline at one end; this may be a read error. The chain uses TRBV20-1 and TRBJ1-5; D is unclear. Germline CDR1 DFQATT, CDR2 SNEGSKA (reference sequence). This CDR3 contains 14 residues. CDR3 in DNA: TGCAGTGCTAGTGGCAGAGGACGCAATCAGCCCCAGAATTTT. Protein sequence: CSASGRGRNQPQNF.

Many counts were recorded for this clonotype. The CDR3 sequence is CASSLWQGALETQYF. The DNA for the CDR3 is TGCGCCAGCAGCTTGTGGCAGGGGGCGCTTGAGACCCAGTACTTC. This rearrangement joins TRBV5-1 to TRBJ2-5, with 8 bases identical to TRBD1. The V gene's germline CDR1 is SGHRS and CDR2 YFSETQ. V shed 1 base and J 5 bases; nucleotides not matched to a gene: 7. CDR3 length: 15 amino acids.

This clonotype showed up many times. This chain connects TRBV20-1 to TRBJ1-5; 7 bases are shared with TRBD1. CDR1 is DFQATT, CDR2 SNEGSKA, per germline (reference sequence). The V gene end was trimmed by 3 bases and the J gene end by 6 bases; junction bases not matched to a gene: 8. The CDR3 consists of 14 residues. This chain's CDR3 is CSARRDSDGQPQHF. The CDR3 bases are TGCAGTGCTAGGAGGGACAGCGACGGTCAGCCCCAGCATTTT.

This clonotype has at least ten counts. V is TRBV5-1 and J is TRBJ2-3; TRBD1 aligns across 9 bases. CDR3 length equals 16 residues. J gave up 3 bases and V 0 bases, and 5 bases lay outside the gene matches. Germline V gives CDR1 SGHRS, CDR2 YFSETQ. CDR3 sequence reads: CASSLAGQGITDTQYF. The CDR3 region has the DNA TGCGCCAGCAGCTTGGCTGGACAGGGGATTACAGATACGCAGTATTTT.

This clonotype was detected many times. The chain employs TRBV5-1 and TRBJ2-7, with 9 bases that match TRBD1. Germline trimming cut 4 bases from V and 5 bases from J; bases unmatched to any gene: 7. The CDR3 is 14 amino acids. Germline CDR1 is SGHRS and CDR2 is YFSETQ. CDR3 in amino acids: CASSTDRGLNEQYF. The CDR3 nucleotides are TGCGCCAGCAGCACGGACAGGGGTCTCAACGAGCAGTACTTC.

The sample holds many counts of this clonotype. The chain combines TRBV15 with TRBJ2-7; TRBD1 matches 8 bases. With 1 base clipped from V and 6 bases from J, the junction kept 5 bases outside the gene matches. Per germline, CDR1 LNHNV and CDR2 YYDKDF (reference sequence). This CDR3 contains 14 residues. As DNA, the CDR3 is TGTGCCACCAGCAGAGTTACAGGGGGAGGCGAGCAGTACTTC. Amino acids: CATSRVTGGGEQYF.